The rows below give T cell receptor beta chains drawn from one sample of a study of shared clonotypes between healthy human individuals. Profiling relied on immunoSEQ multiplex PCR, and the TCRdb table lists in-frame clones only, not all of them. The profile covers some 2.3 million clones, with about 92% appearing a single time and approximately 0.4% taken by the ten largest. Sample: naive CD4+ T cells from PBMCs. The receptors come from a man between 18 and 35 years old in good health. Some clones in this sample may be carry-over from other donors' samples. Each CDR3 is given with its conserved first and last residue. Fields, in order: J gene, V gene, CDR3 length, CDR3 protein.

TRBJ1-5,TRBV7-2,15,CASSPQKGVHQPQHF
TRBJ2-2,TRBV15,15,CATGRSGSNTGELFF
TRBJ2-3,TRBV2,14,CASGAGLRTDTQYF
TRBJ1-1,TRBV6-4,15,CASRGDRNGNTEAFF
TRBJ2-7,TRBV7-2,12,CASSQDRGEQYF
TRBJ1-1,TRBV28,13,CASSPPGNTEAFF
TRBJ2-3,TRBV30,12,CAWRTNGDTQYF
TRBJ2-1,TRBV29-1,14,CSALWRTVDNEQFF
TRBJ1-3,TRBV2,15,CASGRQGISGNTIYF
TRBJ1-3,TRBV9,13,CASSVDYGNTIYF
TRBJ2-1,TRBV6-6,13,CASRTTSFHEQFF
TRBJ2-3,TRBV7-9,15,CASSLLRPSTDTQYF
TRBJ1-1,TRBV6-6,14,CASSYSTGDSKAFF
TRBJ2-1,TRBV5-1,14,CASSLRGTLNEQFF
TRBJ2-2,TRBV6-5,15,CASTRQGAGTGELFF
TRBJ1-2,TRBV5-4,13,CASSTGQGDGYTF
TRBJ2-5,TRBV6-6,14,CASNIAGAIETQYF
TRBJ1-1,TRBV4-3,12,CASSQGVGEAFF
TRBJ2-3,TRBV5-1,15,CASSLAPGGTDTQYF
TRBJ1-2,TRBV7-6,13,CASSLYRAGGYTF
TRBJ2-1,TRBV5-1,12,CASSLMAYEQFF
TRBJ1-4,TRBV4-3,14,CASSQGPWGEKLFF
TRBJ2-2,TRBV7-2,15,CATIAVGGGFGELFF
TRBJ2-1,TRBV15,14,CATGREPAYNEQFF
TRBJ2-3,TRBV11-1,12,CASSLEEDTQYF
TRBJ2-3,TRBV28,15,CASGVAGDRRDTQYF
TRBJ1-1,TRBV27,15,CASSSPPAALEEAFF
TRBJ2-7,TRBV4-2,16,CASSQEAGTGDREQYF
TRBJ2-1,TRBV7-9,15,CASSQQASGSGEQFF
TRBJ1-1,TRBV2,14,CASSIRQRATEAFF
TRBJ2-5,TRBV11-3,12,CASSKGRETQYF
TRBJ1-3,TRBV6-5,15,CASSRQGNSGNTIYF
TRBJ2-7,TRBV2,14,CASSEHRGREEQYF
TRBJ2-1,TRBV15,16,CATSRGVPSGRNEQFF
TRBJ1-4,TRBV4-1,13,CASSPLSREKLFF
TRBJ2-1,TRBV11-3,14,CASSLEGLNNEQFF